The source of this TCR beta chain is a study of T cells in Graves' hyperthyroidism and ophthalmopathy. Study-wide findings and caveats: Within blood appeared most thyroid clonotypes that had expanded above 0.001.

This clonotype was found a few times. What it recognizes is unknown. The source material, RNA transcripts, was used to amplify TCR beta CDR3 regions. A first-round RT-PCR of the TCR CDR3 used the HTBI primer set. A single record per CDR3 protein comes from TCRdb applying MiXCR to the multiplex PCR reads. The sample holds about 600,000 distinct CDR3 sequences; approximately 15% are singletons and the top ten take more than 3%. A Clinical Activity Score of at least 3, a NOSPECS grade of at least 4 and a duration under 3 months were recorded in the ophthalmopathy patients. Clinicians diagnosed patients from clinical symptoms, serum thyroxine and TRAb, thyroid ultrasound and orbital computed tomography. Germline trimming cut 5 bases from V and 3 bases from J; bases unmatched to any gene: 9. The CDR3 loop spans 16 amino acids.

The V gene is TRBV12-3 or TRBV12-4, the J gene TRBJ1-3; the match to TRBD1 covers 8 bases. The TCR was taken from a middle-aged woman with Graves' ophthalmopathy. Sequencing was carried out using blood. CDR3 nucleotide sequence: TGTGCCAGCAGTCACCCACAGGGGGGAAGTGGAAACACCATATATTTT. Residues: CASSHPQGGSGNTIYF.